This is a list of T cell receptor beta chains from one sample in a study of regulatory T cells in long-lasting Graves disease. TCRdb independently ran MiXCR on the multiplex PCR reads; one entry per CDR3 protein. The sample records around 460,000 distinct CDR3 sequences, 12% to 15% being singletons. The same sample was also used in a study of T cells in Graves' hyperthyroidism and ophthalmopathy.

This material consisted of peripheral blood mononuclear cells (PBMCs), taken at new diagnosis, from a patient treated with antithyroid drugs. Receptor source: a woman in her fifties or sixties with Graves disease. The CDR3 runs from the conserved cysteine through the conserved F or W. D genes are given only for firm matches. The listing skips clone size in some rows; elsewhere it reads once, few, many or a size class.

clone size: -; J gene: TRBJ2-1; D gene: -; V gene: TRBV6-4; CDR3 protein: CASGEANNEQFF; CDR3 DNA: TGTGCCAGCGGAGAGGCCAACAATGAACAGTTCTTC
clone size: many; J gene: TRBJ2-7; D gene: -; V gene: TRBV3-1; CDR3 protein: CASSHLPYEQYF; CDR3 DNA: TGTGCCAGCAGCCATCTTCCCTACGAGCAGTACTTC
clone size: many; J gene: TRBJ2-7; D gene: -; V gene: TRBV29-1; CDR3 protein: CSVEDRGYEQYF; CDR3 DNA: TGCAGCGTTGAAGATAGAGGTTACGAGCAGTACTTC
clone size: many; J gene: TRBJ1-5; D gene: -; V gene: TRBV28; CDR3 protein: CASSLWSLQPQHF; CDR3 DNA: TGTGCCAGCAGTTTATGGTCACTACAGCCCCAGCATTTT
clone size: many; J gene: TRBJ1-1; D gene: -; V gene: TRBV2; CDR3 protein: CASSVDGNTEAFF; CDR3 DNA: TGTGCCAGCAGCGTAGATGGGAACACTGAAGCTTTCTTT
clone size: many; J gene: TRBJ1-5; D gene: -; V gene: TRBV2; CDR3 protein: CASSDGWGGGASNQPQHF; CDR3 DNA: TGTGCCAGCAGTGATGGATGGGGTGGGGGGGCCAGCAATCAGCCCCAGCATTTT
clone size: many; J gene: TRBJ1-1; D gene: TRBD1; V gene: TRBV7-6; CDR3 protein: CASSTGRTGAEAFF; CDR3 DNA: TGTGCCAGCAGCACCGGACGGACAGGGGCTGAAGCTTTCTTT
clone size: many; J gene: TRBJ2-6; D gene: -; V gene: TRBV2; CDR3 protein: CASRDRSHSGANVLTF; CDR3 DNA: TGTGCCAGCAGAGACAGGTCCCACTCTGGGGCCAACGTCCTGACTTTC
clone size: many; J gene: TRBJ1-6; D gene: -; V gene: TRBV27; CDR3 protein: CASSLSSGYQLPLHF; CDR3 DNA: TGTGCCAGCAGTTTATCCTCAGGGTACCAGCTACCCCTCCACTTT
clone size: -; J gene: TRBJ2-1; D gene: -; V gene: TRBV6-1; CDR3 protein: CASSNPGNREQFF; CDR3 DNA: TGTGCCAGCAGTAACCCCGGTAACCGGGAGCAGTTCTTC
clone size: -; J gene: TRBJ2-7; D gene: -; V gene: TRBV6-1; CDR3 protein: CASRISTGPSYEQYF; CDR3 DNA: TGTGCCAGCAGGATCTCGACAGGACCCTCCTACGAGCAGTACTTC
clone size: few; J gene: TRBJ1-1; D gene: -; V gene: TRBV7-9; CDR3 protein: CASSLGVGIPEAFF; CDR3 DNA: TGTGCCAGCAGCTTAGGAGTGGGGATCCCTGAAGCTTTCTTT
clone size: many; J gene: TRBJ2-7; D gene: TRBD1; V gene: TRBV28; CDR3 protein: CASRRTPGQTYEQYF; CDR3 DNA: TGTGCCAGCAGACGAACACCGGGACAGACATACGAGCAGTACTTC
clone size: many; J gene: TRBJ1-6; D gene: -; V gene: TRBV28; CDR3 protein: CASSFSGESSPLHF; CDR3 DNA: TGTGCCAGCAGTTTTTCAGGGGAGTCCTCACCCCTCCACTTT
clone size: many; J gene: TRBJ1-1; D gene: -; V gene: TRBV27; CDR3 protein: CASSSRESGTEAFF; CDR3 DNA: TGTGCCAGCAGTTCCCGGGAGTCAGGCACTGAAGCTTTCTTT
clone size: many; J gene: TRBJ1-5; D gene: TRBD1; V gene: TRBV13; CDR3 protein: CASSPQQGQADDQPQHF; CDR3 DNA: TGTGCCAGCAGCCCCCAACAGGGACAGGCAGACGATCAGCCCCAGCATTTT
clone size: -; J gene: TRBJ2-2; D gene: TRBD2; V gene: TRBV3-1; CDR3 protein: CASSQLLAGAGTGELFF; CDR3 DNA: TGTGCCAGCAGCCAACTTTTAGCGGGAGCGGGCACCGGGGAGCTGTTTTTT
clone size: many; J gene: TRBJ2-3; D gene: TRBD2; V gene: TRBV3-1; CDR3 protein: CASSPLAASTDTQYF; CDR3 DNA: TGTGCCAGCAGCCCACTAGCGGCTAGCACAGATACGCAGTATTTT
clone size: few; J gene: TRBJ2-1; D gene: TRBD2; V gene: TRBV10-2; CDR3 protein: CASSESFRSGRDDEQFF; CDR3 DNA: TGCGCCAGCAGTGAGTCTTTCAGGAGCGGGAGGGATGATGAGCAGTTCTTC
clone size: -; J gene: TRBJ2-5; D gene: TRBD2; V gene: TRBV11-2; CDR3 protein: CASSQERLGLAGSILQETQYF; CDR3 DNA: TGTGCCAGCAGCCAAGAGAGACTAGGCCTAGCGGGGAGCATACTCCAAGAGACCCAGTACTTC
clone size: many; J gene: TRBJ1-5; D gene: -; V gene: TRBV2; CDR3 protein: CASSVGDKERQPQHF; CDR3 DNA: TGTGCCAGCAGTGTCGGGGACAAGGAGCGGCAGCCCCAGCATTTT
clone size: many; J gene: TRBJ1-5; D gene: -; V gene: TRBV6-1; CDR3 protein: CASSPRYSNQPQHF; CDR3 DNA: TGTGCCAGCAGTCCGAGATATAGCAATCAGCCCCAGCATTTT
clone size: few; J gene: TRBJ2-1; D gene: -; V gene: TRBV20-1; CDR3 protein: CSARDRRAFLGWYNEQFF; CDR3 DNA: TGCAGTGCTAGAGATAGGCGGGCTTTCCTTGGCTGGTACAATGAGCAGTTCTTC
clone size: many; J gene: TRBJ2-1; D gene: -; V gene: TRBV24-1; CDR3 protein: CATSQYNEQFF; CDR3 DNA: TGTGCCACCAGTCAGTACAATGAGCAGTTCTTC
clone size: -; J gene: TRBJ1-2; D gene: -; V gene: TRBV10-3; CDR3 protein: CAVTDGNYGYTF; CDR3 DNA: TGTGCCGTAACGGACGGTAACTATGGCTACACCTTC
clone size: many; J gene: TRBJ2-7; D gene: TRBD2; V gene: TRBV28; CDR3 protein: CASSPTSGSSYEQYF; CDR3 DNA: TGTGCCAGCAGTCCCACTAGCGGGAGTTCCTACGAGCAGTACTTC
clone size: many; J gene: TRBJ2-1; D gene: -; V gene: TRBV11-2; CDR3 protein: CASSLLSEQFF; CDR3 DNA: TGTGCCAGCAGCTTACTCAGTGAGCAGTTCTTC
clone size: -; J gene: TRBJ2-1; D gene: TRBD2; V gene: TRBV5-4; CDR3 protein: CASSFRASGRPNEQFF; CDR3 DNA: TGTGCCAGCAGCTTCCGGGCTAGCGGGAGGCCGAATGAGCAGTTCTTC
clone size: many; J gene: TRBJ1-1; D gene: TRBD1; V gene: TRBV5-1; CDR3 protein: CASSGGQGNTEAFF; CDR3 DNA: TGTGCCAGCAGTGGAGGACAGGGGAACACTGAAGCTTTCTTT
clone size: many; J gene: TRBJ2-1; D gene: TRBD2; V gene: TRBV10-3; CDR3 protein: CAISEIEGGTSGYNEQFF; CDR3 DNA: TGTGCCATCAGTGAGATCGAGGGAGGGACTAGCGGTTACAATGAGCAGTTCTTC
clone size: many; J gene: TRBJ2-7; D gene: TRBD2; V gene: TRBV9; CDR3 protein: CASSDTLASSSYEQYF; CDR3 DNA: TGTGCCAGCAGCGATACACTAGCGTCCAGCTCCTACGAGCAGTACTTC
clone size: few; J gene: TRBJ2-2; D gene: TRBD1; V gene: TRBV29-1; CDR3 protein: CSVKSGTGWGGSTGELFF; CDR3 DNA: TGCAGCGTCAAAAGCGGGACAGGGTGGGGTGGCTCGACCGGGGAGCTGTTTTTT
clone size: many; J gene: TRBJ2-2; D gene: -; V gene: TRBV5-1; CDR3 protein: CASNRRQDTSNTGELFF; CDR3 DNA: TGCGCCAGCAACCGGCGACAGGACACCTCGAACACCGGGGAGCTGTTTTTT
clone size: many; J gene: TRBJ2-1; D gene: -; V gene: TRBV30; CDR3 protein: CAWSVGGTYNEQFF; CDR3 DNA: TGTGCCTGGAGTGTAGGGGGAACATACAATGAGCAGTTCTTC
clone size: few; J gene: TRBJ1-1; D gene: -; V gene: TRBV6-1; CDR3 protein: CASSGTQGLGTEAFF; CDR3 DNA: TGTGCCAGCAGTGGGACACAGGGACTTGGCACTGAAGCTTTCTTT
clone size: many; J gene: TRBJ2-6; D gene: TRBD1; V gene: TRBV2; CDR3 protein: CASRTGTGANVLTF; CDR3 DNA: TGTGCCAGCCGGACAGGCACTGGGGCCAACGTCCTGACTTTC
clone size: many; J gene: TRBJ1-2; D gene: -; V gene: TRBV20-1; CDR3 protein: CSARDLRNGYTF; CDR3 DNA: TGCAGTGCTAGAGATCTCCGGAATGGCTACACCTTC
clone size: many; J gene: TRBJ2-7; D gene: TRBD2; V gene: TRBV9; CDR3 protein: CASSVGLAGSDRYEQYF; CDR3 DNA: TGTGCCAGCAGCGTGGGACTAGCGGGGTCCGACCGCTACGAGCAGTACTTC
clone size: many; J gene: TRBJ2-1; D gene: -; V gene: TRBV7-8; CDR3 protein: CASSFGEVGYNEQFF; CDR3 DNA: TGTGCCAGCAGCTTCGGGGAGGTGGGCTACAATGAGCAGTTCTTC
clone size: few; J gene: TRBJ2-5; D gene: -; V gene: TRBV19; CDR3 protein: CASNDPGDGKETQYF; CDR3 DNA: TGTGCCAGTAACGATCCGGGGGACGGAAAAGAGACCCAGTACTTC
clone size: many; J gene: TRBJ2-7; D gene: TRBD2; V gene: TRBV5-1; CDR3 protein: CASSSTPGLAEYEQYF; CDR3 DNA: TGCGCCAGCAGCTCCACTCCGGGACTAGCGGAATACGAGCAGTACTTC
clone size: -; J gene: TRBJ2-3; D gene: -; V gene: TRBV6-1; CDR3 protein: CASPPEGFLTQYF; CDR3 DNA: TGTGCCAGCCCCCCGGAGGGCTTCCTTACGCAGTATTTT
clone size: few; J gene: TRBJ2-7; D gene: TRBD2; V gene: TRBV20-1; CDR3 protein: CSARLAGDEQYF; CDR3 DNA: TGCAGTGCTAGACTAGCGGGAGACGAGCAGTACTTC
clone size: many; J gene: TRBJ1-6; D gene: TRBD1; V gene: TRBV27; CDR3 protein: CASSLGTVLSNSPLHF; CDR3 DNA: TGTGCCAGCAGTCTCGGGACAGTCCTTTCAAATTCACCCCTCCACTTT
clone size: many; J gene: TRBJ1-6; D gene: -; V gene: TRBV6-1; CDR3 protein: CASSLSEFTAGGSPLHF; CDR3 DNA: TGTGCCAGCAGTCTTTCGGAATTCACCGCGGGAGGGTCACCCCTCCACTTT
clone size: -; J gene: TRBJ2-1; D gene: -; V gene: TRBV28; CDR3 protein: CASSRHEQFF; CDR3 DNA: TGCGCCAGCAGTCGCCATGAGCAGTTCTTC
clone size: -; J gene: TRBJ2-5; D gene: TRBD2; V gene: TRBV3-1; CDR3 protein: CASSATGAGGPETQYF; CDR3 DNA: TGTGCCAGCAGCGCCACCGGGGCGGGAGGGCCAGAGACCCAGTACTTC
clone size: large; J gene: TRBJ2-3; D gene: TRBD2; V gene: TRBV13; CDR3 protein: CASSNRDYTDTQYF; CDR3 DNA: TGTGCCAGCAGCAACCGGGACTACACAGATACGCAGTATTTT
clone size: few; J gene: TRBJ2-2; D gene: TRBD1; V gene: TRBV10-3; CDR3 protein: CAISLDRATGELFF; CDR3 DNA: TGTGCCATCAGTCTGGACAGGGCCACCGGGGAGCTGTTTTTT
clone size: many; J gene: TRBJ1-1; D gene: -; V gene: TRBV11-3; CDR3 protein: CASSQGLSTEAFF; CDR3 DNA: TGTGCCAGCAGCCAAGGACTGAGCACTGAAGCTTTCTTT
clone size: -; J gene: TRBJ2-1; D gene: -; V gene: TRBV7-8; CDR3 protein: CASSLVGGLTYNEQSF; CDR3 DNA: TGTGCCAGCAGCTTAGTTGGGGGGCTGACCTACAATGAGCAGTCCTTC
clone size: many; J gene: TRBJ2-1; D gene: TRBD1; V gene: TRBV6-1; CDR3 protein: CASSWDRGLDEQFF; CDR3 DNA: TGTGCCAGCAGCTGGGACAGGGGATTAGATGAGCAGTTCTTC
clone size: many; J gene: TRBJ1-5; D gene: -; V gene: TRBV6-5; CDR3 protein: CASSYHAPGGHSNQPQHF; CDR3 DNA: TGTGCCAGCAGTTACCACGCCCCGGGGGGCCACAGCAATCAGCCCCAGCATTTT
clone size: -; J gene: TRBJ2-1; D gene: -; V gene: TRBV6-1; CDR3 protein: CASGRGAGTSSYNEQFF; CDR3 DNA: TGTGCCAGCGGGCGAGGCGCAGGTACGAGCTCCTACAATGAGCAGTTCTTC
clone size: many; J gene: TRBJ2-5; D gene: -; V gene: TRBV28; CDR3 protein: CASTQQGGGETQYF; CDR3 DNA: TGTGCCAGCACCCAGCAGGGTGGGGGAGAGACCCAGTACTTC